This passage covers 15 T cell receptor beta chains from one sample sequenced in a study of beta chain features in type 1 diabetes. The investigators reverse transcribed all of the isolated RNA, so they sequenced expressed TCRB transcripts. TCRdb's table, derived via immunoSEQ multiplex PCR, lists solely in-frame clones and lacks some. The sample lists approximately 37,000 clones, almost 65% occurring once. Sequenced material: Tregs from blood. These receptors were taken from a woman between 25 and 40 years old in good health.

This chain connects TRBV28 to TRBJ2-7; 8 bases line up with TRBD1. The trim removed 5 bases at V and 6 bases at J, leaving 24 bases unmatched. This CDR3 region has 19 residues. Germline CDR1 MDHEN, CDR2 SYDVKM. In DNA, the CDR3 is TGTGCCAGCAGTCCCCCTGGTTGGGTCGTCGGGACAGGTAGACCCGAGCAGTACTTC. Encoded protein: CASSPPGWVVGTGRPEQYF.

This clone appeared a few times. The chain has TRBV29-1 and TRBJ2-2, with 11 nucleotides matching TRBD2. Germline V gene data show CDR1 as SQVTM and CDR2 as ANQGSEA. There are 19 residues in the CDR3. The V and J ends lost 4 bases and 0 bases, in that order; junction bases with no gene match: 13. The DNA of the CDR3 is TGCAGCGTTGCAGGGGGCGATATTAGCGGGAGGGCGAACACCGGGGAGCTGTTTTTT. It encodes CSVAGGDISGRANTGELFF.

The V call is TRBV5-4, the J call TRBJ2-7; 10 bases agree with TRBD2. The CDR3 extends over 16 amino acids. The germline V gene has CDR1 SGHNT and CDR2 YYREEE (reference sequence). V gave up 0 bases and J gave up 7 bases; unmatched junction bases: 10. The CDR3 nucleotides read TGTGCCAGCAGCTTGGGAGGGCTAGCGGGAGTTGCGGAGCAGTACTTC. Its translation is CASSLGGLAGVAEQYF.

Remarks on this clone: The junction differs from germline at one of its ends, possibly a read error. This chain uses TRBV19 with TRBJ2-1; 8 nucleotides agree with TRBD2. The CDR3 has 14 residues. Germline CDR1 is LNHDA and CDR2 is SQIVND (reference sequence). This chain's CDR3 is CATVSGSSDNEQFF. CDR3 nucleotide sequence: TGTGCCACCGTGAGCGGGAGCTCCGACAATGAGCAGTTCTTC. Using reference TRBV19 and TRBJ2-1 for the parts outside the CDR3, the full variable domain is DGGITQSPKYLFRKEGQNVTLSCEQNLNHDAMYWYRQDPGQGLRLIYYSQIVNDFQKGDIAEGYSVSREKKESFPLTVTSAQKNPTAFYLCATVSGSSDNEQFFGPGTRLTVL.

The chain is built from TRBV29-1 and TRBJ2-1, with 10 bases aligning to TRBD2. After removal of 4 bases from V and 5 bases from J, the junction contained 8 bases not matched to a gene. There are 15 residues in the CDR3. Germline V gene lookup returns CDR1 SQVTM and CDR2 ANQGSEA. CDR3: CSVVMGLAQNNEQFF. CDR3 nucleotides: TGCAGCGTTGTTATGGGACTAGCGCAGAACAATGAGCAGTTCTTC.

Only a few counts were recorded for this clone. DNA for the CDR3: TGTGCCAGCAGCTTTCAACGGGTAGCGAGCAATCAGCCCCAGCATTTT. This encodes CASSFQRVASNQPQHF. The chain links TRBV7-3 to TRBJ1-5; D is undetermined. The V end lost 3 bases, the J end lost 1 base, and 13 bases lay between the germline ends. CDR1 SGHTA and CDR2 FQGTGA come from the germline V gene. This CDR3 spans 16 amino acids.

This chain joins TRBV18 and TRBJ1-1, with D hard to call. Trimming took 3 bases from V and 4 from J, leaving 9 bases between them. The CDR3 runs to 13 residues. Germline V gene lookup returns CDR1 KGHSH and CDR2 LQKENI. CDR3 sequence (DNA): TGTGCCAGCTCACCCACAGACGGCACTGAAGCTTTCTTT. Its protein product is CASSPTDGTEAFF.

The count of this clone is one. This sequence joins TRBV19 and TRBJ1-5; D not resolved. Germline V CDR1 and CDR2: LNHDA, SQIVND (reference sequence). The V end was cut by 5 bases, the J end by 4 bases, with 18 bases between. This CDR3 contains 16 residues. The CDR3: CASSPGWKRLNQPQHF. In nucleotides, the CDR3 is TGTGCCAGTAGTCCAGGCTGGAAGCGGTTAAATCAGCCCCAGCATTTT.

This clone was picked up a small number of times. The DNA for the CDR3 is TGTGCCATAGGACAGGACTATCAGCCCCAGCATTTT. Translated: CAIGQDYQPQHF. The rearrangement links TRBV10-3 to TRBJ1-5; 7 positions match TRBD1. Germline V gene sequence: CDR1 ENHRY, CDR2 SYGVKD. Germline trimming cut 9 bases from V and 5 bases from J; bases unmatched to any gene: 4. The CDR3 has 12 residues.

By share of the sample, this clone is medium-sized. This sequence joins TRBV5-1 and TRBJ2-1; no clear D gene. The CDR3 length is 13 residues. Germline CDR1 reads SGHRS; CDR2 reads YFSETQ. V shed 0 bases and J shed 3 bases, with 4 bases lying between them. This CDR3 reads CASSLASYNEQFF. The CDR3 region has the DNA TGCGCCAGCAGCTTGGCGAGCTACAATGAGCAGTTCTTC.

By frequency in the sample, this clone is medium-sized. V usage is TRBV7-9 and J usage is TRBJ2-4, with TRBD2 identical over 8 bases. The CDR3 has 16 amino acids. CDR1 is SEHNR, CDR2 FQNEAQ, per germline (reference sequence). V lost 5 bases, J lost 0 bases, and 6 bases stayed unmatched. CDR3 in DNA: TGTGCCAGCAGCGAACTAGCGGCACTAGCCAAAAACATTCAGTACTTC. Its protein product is CASSELAALAKNIQYF.

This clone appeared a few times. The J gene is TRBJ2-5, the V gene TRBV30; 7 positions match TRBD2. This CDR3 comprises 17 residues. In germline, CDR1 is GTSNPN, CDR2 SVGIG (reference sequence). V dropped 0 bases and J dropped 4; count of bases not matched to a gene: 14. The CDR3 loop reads CAWSVRRGGAGLETQYF. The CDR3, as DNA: TGTGCCTGGAGTGTACGGCGGGGAGGGGCTGGGTTAGAGACCCAGTACTTC.

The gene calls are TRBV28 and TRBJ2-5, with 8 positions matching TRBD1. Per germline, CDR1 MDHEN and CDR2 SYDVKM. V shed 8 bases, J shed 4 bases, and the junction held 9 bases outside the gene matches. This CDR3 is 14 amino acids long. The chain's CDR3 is CASRSGGVGETQYF. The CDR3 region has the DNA TGTGCCAGCCGGTCAGGGGGCGTTGGAGAGACCCAGTACTTC.

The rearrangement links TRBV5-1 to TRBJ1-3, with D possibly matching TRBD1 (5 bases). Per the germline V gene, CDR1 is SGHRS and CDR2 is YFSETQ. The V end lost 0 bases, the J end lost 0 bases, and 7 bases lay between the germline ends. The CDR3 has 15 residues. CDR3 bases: TGCGCCAGCAGCTTGGCAGGGCTCTCTGGAAACACCATATATTTT. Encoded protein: CASSLAGLSGNTIYF.

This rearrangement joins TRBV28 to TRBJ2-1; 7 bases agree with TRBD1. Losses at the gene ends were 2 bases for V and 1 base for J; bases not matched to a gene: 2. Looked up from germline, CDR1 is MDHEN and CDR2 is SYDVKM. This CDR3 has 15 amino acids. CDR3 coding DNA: TGTGCCAGCAGTTTAGGGACAGATTCCTACAATGAGCAGTTCTTC. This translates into CASSLGTDSYNEQFF.